This T cell receptor beta chain was captured in a study of regulatory dendritic cells for organ transplantation listed by TCRdb under 2017. Describing the broader study: Monocytes were cultured with vitamin D3 on days 0 and 4 and with IL-10 on day 4 to generate regulatory dendritic cells. On day 6, LPS was added to the DC cultures so that the response of the DCs to a potent maturation-inducing agent could be evaluated. Before and after allostimulation with regulatory or mature dendritic cells, TCRbeta repertoires were sequenced from sorted naive and memory CD4+ and CD8+ T cells. Summary of the overall study and its limitations: The authors pointed out considerable heterogeneity between individuals in the alloreactive memory CD8+ T cell pool, and only a couple of subjects were sequenced. Highly diverse repertoires were observed in naive CD4+ and CD8+ T cells, whereas lower diversity was observed in memory cells, and the most oligoclonal repertoires were found in memory CD8+ cells. Of the resting subsets, the one holding the most alloreactive TCR clonotypes was memory CD8+ T cells. In both subjects, allostimulation led to expansion of memory CD8+ clones, although regulatory dendritic cells appeared to cause more limited expansion than mature dendritic cells did.

Sorted T cell subsets were CFSE-labeled and co-cultured for about five days with allogeneic regulatory or mature dendritic cells at a 1:10 DC:T ratio. Naive T cells were sorted as CD45RA+ and memory T cells as CD45RO+ CD4+ or CD8+ cells by FACS. The T cells used for TCR sequencing were obtained from a couple of healthy control subjects. Genomic DNA was extracted with the Qiagen DNeasy Blood & Tissue Kit. Taken from cysteine to phenylalanine, the CDR3 has 14 residues. Solely the CDR3 DNA is kept, with 42 bases framed from the first base. A distance of 10 bases separates the germline ends of V and J, which lose 3 bases and 4 bases respectively. Based on the germline V gene (reference sequence), the CDR1 and CDR2 sequences are LNHDA and SQIVND. Concerning this clone itself: No cognate antigen has been identified for it. Base qualities were left out, and no much larger clone turns up one base away.

Multiplexed two-step PCR with Vbeta-specific forward primers and Jbeta-specific reverse primers was used to amplify TCRbeta CDR3 regions. The TCRbeta libraries were sequenced on an Illumina instrument via the immunoSEQ service. The source study handled its data this way. V, D and J genes were assigned using IMGT annotation, and counts were corrected for multiplex PCR bias using synthetic CDR3 analogues. Repertoire clonality was computed in the immunoSEQ Analyzer as one minus normalized Shannon entropy. Fisher's exact test with Benjamini-Hochberg false discovery rate control was used to define clonal expansion, with two-tailed P<0.01. Held by TCRdb, this immuneACCESS table contains in-frame sequences only and omits some clones. Under half of the omission traces to an unresolved V gene where checked; the cause of the rest is unknown. D and trimming were read from the DNA, whereas the V and J calls and clone size are those reported in that table. This sample lists some 12,000 clones; just under 75% were detected once. The top ten clones comprise 0.63% of the sample.

The chain is made from TRBV19 and TRBJ1-5; 6 matching bases give a weak D call of TRBD1. Material for sequencing was naive CD4+ T cells from blood cultured with regulatory dendritic cells. Explained via the paper, the cell subset or site label denotes: CD45RA+ naive T cells. The sequence was collected from a human donor in good health. The CDR3 region: CASSIQGMNQPQHF. DNA sequence: TGTGCCAGTAGTATTCAGGGGATGAATCAGCCCCAGCATTTT. Full variable domain (CDR3 extended with the reference TRBV19 and TRBJ1-5 proteins): DGGITQSPKYLFRKEGQNVTLSCEQNLNHDAMYWYRQDPGQGLRLIYYSQIVNDFQKGDIAEGYSVSREKKESFPLTVTSAQKNPTAFYLCASSIQGMNQPQHFGDGTRLSIL.